Listed here are 28 T cell receptor beta chains from one sample, sequenced in a study of blood T cell repertoires in COVID-19 (TCRdb year 2020). Libraries were built with the immunoSEQ multiplex PCR assay. Imported from immuneACCESS, the table was reduced by TCRdb to in-frame sequences with V and J called. These copies leave out some clones; in studies compared against another copy, an unresolved V gene accounts for under half, and the cause of the remainder is not known. The table for this sample lists about 81,000 clones; approximately 80% of them were counted only once. The top ten clonotypes cover around 13% of the sample. The sequencing sample was made of peripheral blood. These receptors were taken from a human donor in a cohort sampled during active COVID-19.

The chain is built from TRBV10-2 and TRBJ2-3; D uncertain. The CDR3 covers 15 residues. CDR1 WSHSY and CDR2 SAAADI come from the germline V gene. The V end was cut by 4 bases, the J end by 0 bases, with 11 bases between. The chain's CDR3 is CASSAVTPSTDTQYF. Here the CDR3 DNA reads TGCGCCAGCAGTGCGGTAACCCCTAGCACAGATACGCAGTATTTT.

This chain links TRBV19 with TRBJ2-1, with TRBD2 identical over 8 bases. Germline V gene sequence: CDR1 LNHDA, CDR2 SQIVND (reference sequence). The CDR3 is 15 amino acids. Trimming removed 4 bases from V and 6 bases from J; junction bases left unmatched: 8. The CDR3 loop is CASSNTGTSRNEQFF. CDR3 sequence (DNA): TGTGCCAGTAGTAACACCGGGACTAGTCGCAATGAGCAGTTCTTC.

V usage is TRBV5-1 and J usage is TRBJ2-5, with D possibly matching TRBD2 (5 bases). This CDR3 is 13 amino acids long. V shed 2 bases and J shed 4 bases, with 9 bases lying between them. Looked up from germline, CDR1 is SGHRS and CDR2 is YFSETQ. In DNA, the CDR3 is TGCGCCAGCAGCTTCGCGGGTAGAGAGACCCAGTACTTC. It codes for CASSFAGRETQYF. Full variable domain (remainder filled in from reference TRBV5-1 and TRBJ2-5): KAGVTQTPRYLIKTRGQQVTLSCSPISGHRSVSWYQQTPGQGLQFLFEYFSETQRNKGNFPGRFSGRQFSNSRSEMNVSTLELGDSALYLCASSFAGRETQYFGPGTRLLVL.

This clone is a singleton in its sample. The chain combines TRBV2 with TRBJ1-5; no clear D. CDR3 length equals 14 residues. Trimming removed 4 bases from V and 1 base from J, with 8 bases in between. Germline values: CDR1 SNHLY, CDR2 FYNNEI. Here the CDR3 reads CASSVERSNQPQHF. The CDR3 nucleotides are TGTGCCAGCAGTGTGGAGCGGAGCAATCAGCCCCAGCATTTT.

V is TRBV4-2 and J is TRBJ2-2; the match to TRBD1 covers 8 bases. The length of the CDR3 is 17 residues. Germline CDR1 and CDR2: LGHNA and YNFKEQ. V dropped 2 bases and J dropped 0; count of bases not matched to a gene: 5. In DNA form, the CDR3 reads TGTGCCAGCAGCCAACCAGGGACAGGACCGAACACCGGGGAGCTGTTTTTT. Protein product: CASSQPGTGPNTGELFF.

This rearrangement joins TRBV11-2 to TRBJ1-2, with 8 bases fitting TRBD1. Trimming cost V 4 bases and J 6 bases; bases outside gene matches: 13. CDR1 is SGHAT and CDR2 is FQNNGV in the germline V gene. The CDR3 loop spans 16 amino acids. The CDR3 reads CASSSIRGDRKNGYTF. The CDR3 DNA follows: TGTGCCAGCAGCTCGATTAGGGGGGACAGGAAAAATGGCTACACCTTC.

This chain joins TRBV10-1 and TRBJ2-7; TRBD1 matches 10 bases. The CDR3 covers 18 residues. J was trimmed by 3 bases and V by 2 bases; bases with no gene match: 13. Germline CDR1 is WNHNN and CDR2 is SYGVQD (reference sequence). The CDR3 DNA reads TGCGCCAGCAGTGAGAGTTGGGCGGCGGGGACAGGGGACTACGAGCAGTACTTC. This translates into CASSESWAAGTGDYEQYF.

This chain joins TRBV5-1 and TRBJ2-5, with 7 bases fitting TRBD2. This CDR3 has 17 amino acids. The V and J ends lost 4 bases and 1 base, in that order; junction bases with no gene match: 13. Looked up from germline, CDR1 is SGHRS and CDR2 is YFSETQ. CDR3 nucleotide sequence: TGCGCCAGCAGCCTTCCCCGGGAGGCCCTTGGCCAAGAGACCCAGTACTTC. It specifies CASSLPREALGQETQYF.

The chain has TRBV5-4 and TRBJ1-4, with 7 bases aligning to TRBD1. CDR1 and CDR2 (germline): SGHNT, YYREEE (reference sequence). V gave up 3 bases and J gave up 2 bases; unmatched junction bases: 4. The CDR3 extends over 15 amino acids. Here the CDR3 DNA reads TGTGCCAGCAGCTCTGACAGGGCGACTAATGAAAAACTGTTTTTT. This gives the protein CASSSDRATNEKLFF.

The CDR3 sequence: CASSQLNSGGANEQFF. Written as DNA, the CDR3 is TGTGCCAGCAGCCAGCTGAACAGCGGGGGGGCCAATGAGCAGTTCTTC. The genes are TRBV16 and TRBJ2-1; 10 bases map to TRBD2. Germline V lookup: CDR1 KGHSY, CDR2 FQNENV. J lost 6 bases, V lost 3 bases, and 8 bases had no gene match. CDR3 length: 16 residues. The entire variable domain, with the rest obtained from reference TRBV16 and TRBJ2-1, is as follows: GEEVAQTPKHLVRGEGQKAKLYCAPIKGHSYVFWYQQVLKNEFKFLISFQNENVFDETGMPKERFSAKCLPNSPCSLEIQATKLEDSAVYFCASSQLNSGGANEQFFGPGTRLTVL.

The CDR3 DNA reads as TGTGCCAGCAGGGACTGGAGCTACAATGAGCAGTTCTTC. The encoded protein is CASRDWSYNEQFF. The chain recombines TRBV6-5 with TRBJ2-1, with D maybe TRBD2 (5 bases). CDR1 and CDR2 from the germline V gene are MNHEY and SVGAGI. Trimming removed 6 bases at V and 3 bases at J, with 9 bases between. CDR3 size: 13 residues.

The V gene is TRBV5-1, the J gene TRBJ1-4; D gene unclear. The CDR3 runs to 14 residues. Germline CDR1 SGHRS, CDR2 YFSETQ. The V gene lost 0 bases and the J gene lost 4 bases, with 7 bases spanning the gap. The CDR3 nucleotides are TGCGCCAGCAGCTTGGAAGCAATTAATGAAAAACTGTTTTTT. This translates into CASSLEAINEKLFF.

J is TRBJ1-4 and V is TRBV19; no clear D gene. The CDR3 is made up of 14 amino acids. Between the trimmed V and J ends, which lost 4 bases and 0 bases, there was a span of 6 bases. Per the germline V gene, CDR1 is LNHDA and CDR2 is SQIVND (reference sequence). The CDR3 reads CASSKTTTNEKLFF. In DNA form, the CDR3 reads TGTGCCAGTAGTAAGACAACAACTAATGAAAAACTGTTTTTT.

The chain links TRBV28 to TRBJ1-3; maybe TRBD1 (6 bases). V was shortened by 4 bases and J by 6 bases, with 10 bases between the two germline ends. Germline V lookup: CDR1 MDHEN, CDR2 SYDVKM. The CDR3 totals 13 residues. The DNA of the CDR3 is TGTGCCAGCAGTTCCGGACAGATAAACACCATATATTTT. Translation: CASSSGQINTIYF.

The chain is built from TRBV3-1 (or the pseudogene TRBV3-2) and TRBJ1-2; tentatively, D is TRBD1 (6 bases). V was trimmed by 4 bases and J by 10 bases, leaving 16 bases between them. The CDR3 extends over 13 amino acids. Germline V gene lookup returns CDR1 LGHDT and CDR2 YNNKEL (reference sequence). CDR3 sequence: CASSLHSPGDYTF. CDR3 nucleotide sequence: TGTGCCAGCAGCCTCCACAGCCCAGGGGACTACACCTTC.

The V and J genes are TRBV29-1 and TRBJ1-2, with 8 bases aligning to TRBD1. Germline lookup yields CDR1 SQVTM and CDR2 ANQGSEA. This CDR3 has 11 amino acids. The V gene end was trimmed by 7 bases and the J gene end by 6 bases; junction bases not matched to a gene: 4. The CDR3 loop reads CSASDRDGYTF. The CDR3 nucleotides are TGCAGCGCTTCGGACAGGGATGGCTACACCTTC.

V and J are TRBV28 and TRBJ1-2; 10 bases fit TRBD1. The CDR3 is made up of 12 amino acids. The trim removed 6 bases at V and 6 bases at J, leaving 1 base unmatched. The V gene's germline CDR1 is MDHEN and CDR2 SYDVKM. The CDR3: CASSDRGHGYTF. In DNA form, the CDR3 reads TGTGCCAGCAGCGACAGGGGGCATGGCTACACCTTC.

The chain carries TRBV7-9 and TRBJ2-7; weak D call: TRBD2 (5 bases). Germline CDR1 reads SEHNR; CDR2 reads FQNEAQ (reference sequence). Trimming stripped 1 base from V and 2 bases from J, with 9 bases between. The CDR3 sequence is 14 residues long. CDR3 region: CASSLGTPPYEQYF. Here the CDR3 DNA reads TGTGCCAGCAGCTTAGGGACTCCTCCCTACGAGCAGTACTTC.

The V and J genes are TRBV15 and TRBJ1-5; 7 bases match TRBD1. The junction had 6 bases not matched to a gene; V was cut back by 5 bases and J by 2 bases. In germline, CDR1 is LNHNV, CDR2 YYDKDF (reference sequence). The CDR3 loop spans 15 amino acids. CDR3 DNA: TGTGCCACCAGCGGCGGGGGGACAGGCAATCAGCCCCAGCATTTT. Translating it yields CATSGGGTGNQPQHF.

Regarding this clone: The junction does not match germline at one end; this may be a read error. The chain couples TRBV18 to TRBJ1-4, with D perhaps matching TRBD1 (6 bases). Germline V CDR1 and CDR2: KGHSH, LQKENI. The CDR3 loop spans 14 amino acids. CDR3: CASSLGTTDEKLFF. The CDR3 nucleotides read TGTGCCAGCTCCCTGGGGACAACTGATGAAAAACTGTTTTTT.

V and J are TRBV5-1 and TRBJ1-1; no definite D call. The CDR3 sequence is 12 residues long. V dropped 4 bases and J dropped 8 bases, with 12 bases sitting between them. Germline V gene data show CDR1 as SGHRS and CDR2 as YFSETQ. CDR3: CASSPEGREAFF. CDR3 nucleotides: TGCGCCAGCAGCCCAGAGGGCAGGGAAGCTTTCTTT.

The chain joins TRBV19 to TRBJ1-5; 7 nucleotides agree with TRBD1. Germline V gene data show CDR1 as LNHDA and CDR2 as SQIVND (reference sequence). The ends lost 0 bases at V and 6 bases at J; junction bases unmatched: 11. The CDR3 spans 17 residues. The CDR3 nucleotides are TGTGCCAGTAGTATAGATCACGGCAGGGGGTCGAGTCAGCCCCAGCATTTT. Translating gives CASSIDHGRGSSQPQHF.

The chain links TRBV4-2 to TRBJ1-5; possibly TRBD1 for D (6 bases). CDR1 is LGHNA and CDR2 is YNFKEQ in the germline V gene. V was pared by 4 bases and J by 6 bases, with 13 bases between. CDR3 length: 14 amino acids. The CDR3 loop reads CASSPDSNSQPQHF. CDR3 DNA sequence: TGTGCCAGCAGCCCGGACAGCAACAGTCAGCCCCAGCATTTT.

This clone has a handful of counts. The rearrangement joins TRBV2 to TRBJ1-2; the D gene is possibly TRBD1 (6 bases). The V end lost 3 bases, the J end lost 10 bases, and 9 bases lay between the germline ends. The germline V gene encodes CDR1 SNHLY and CDR2 FYNNEI. The CDR3 runs to 11 residues. CDR3 nucleotides: TGTGCCAGCAGTGACAGGGGCATCTACACCTTC. This codes for CASSDRGIYTF.

This sequence joins TRBV3-1 (or the pseudogene TRBV3-2) and TRBJ2-7, with a weak D call TRBD2 (6 bases). Trimming cost V 4 bases and J 4 bases, with 14 bases left between them. Germline-derived CDR1 and CDR2 are LGHDT and YNNKEL (reference sequence). This CDR3 comprises 14 residues. CDR3 region: CASSPWDFEYEQYF. The CDR3 nucleotides read TGTGCCAGCAGCCCATGGGACTTTGAGTACGAGCAGTACTTC.

This chain links TRBV15 with TRBJ1-6, with D maybe TRBD1 (6 bases). Between the trimmed V and J ends, which lost 6 bases and 7 bases, there was a span of 16 bases. Germline V CDR1 and CDR2: LNHNV, YYDKDF (reference sequence). There are 15 residues in the CDR3. The DNA for the CDR3 is TGTGCCACCAGGCCTTATACAGGGATCAATTCACCCCTCCACTTT. This sequence encodes CATRPYTGINSPLHF. Filled out from reference TRBV15 and TRBJ1-6, the complete variable domain reads DAMVIQNPRYQVTQFGKPVTLSCSQTLNHNVMYWYQQKSSQAPKLLFHYYDKDFNNEADTPDNFQSRRPNTSFCFLDIRSPGLGDTAMYLCATRPYTGINSPLHFGNGTRLTVT.

The chain uses TRBV4-1 and TRBJ2-1, with 9 bases that match TRBD2. There are 16 residues in the CDR3. CDR1 is MGHRA, CDR2 YSYEKL, per germline. The junction had 5 bases not matched to a gene; V was cut back by 1 base and J by 4 bases. CDR3 sequence: CASSQAVAGVYNEQFF. The CDR3 DNA reads as TGCGCCAGCAGCCAAGCTGTAGCGGGGGTATACAATGAGCAGTTCTTC.

V gene TRBV4-1 combines with J gene TRBJ2-7; no reliable D call. Trimming left V 4 bases short and J 2 bases short, with 9 bases between. Germline CDR1 reads MGHRA; CDR2 reads YSYEKL. This CDR3 is 13 amino acids long. CDR3 in DNA: TGCGCCAGCAGCCGGATAGCCCCCTACGAGCAGTACTTC. This encodes CASSRIAPYEQYF.